A single sample gave rise to the 28 T cell receptor beta chains below, sequenced in a study of radiation and T cells in renal cell carcinoma. Measured with immunoSEQ multiplex PCR; TCRdb has only the in-frame clones, and not every one. Here the sample spans about 170,000 clones, about 88% being singletons. Noted time point: blood 4 weeks post-SBRT, at nephrectomy. As for treatment: 15 Gy SBRT to primary tumor, nephrectomy 4 weeks later. Specimen: blood, collected from a patient whose treatment included radiotherapy and nephrectomy. The receptor set was obtained from a woman between 45 and 65 years old with renal cell carcinoma.

The V gene is TRBV7-9, the J gene TRBJ2-1; tentatively, D is TRBD1 or TRBD2 (5 bases each). V was trimmed by 6 bases and J by 4 bases, leaving 22 bases between them. CDR3 length: 17 residues. Germline V gives CDR1 SEHNR, CDR2 FQNEAQ (reference sequence). The CDR3 is CASRPVASRGLYNEQFF. CDR3 bases: TGTGCCAGCAGACCAGTCGCGTCCCGGGGCCTGTACAATGAGCAGTTCTTC.

This sequence joins TRBV30 and TRBJ2-7; D is possibly TRBD1 or TRBD2 (6 bases each). In germline, CDR1 is GTSNPN, CDR2 SVGIG (reference sequence). Trimming removed 3 bases at V and 4 bases at J, with 16 bases between. The CDR3 runs to 14 residues. CDR3 coding DNA: TGTGCCTGGAGGGGACTGGACAGCTTATACGAGCAGTACTTC. Encoded protein: CAWRGLDSLYEQYF.

This chain joins TRBV5-1 and TRBJ2-3, with 11 nucleotides matching TRBD2. The V gene's germline CDR1 is SGHRS and CDR2 YFSETQ. The CDR3 extends over 16 amino acids. The junction had 2 bases not matched to a gene; V was cut back by 2 bases and J by 0 bases. The CDR3 DNA reads TGCGCCAGCAGCTTCCTAGCGGGGGGAAGCACAGATACGCAGTATTTT. It is translated as CASSFLAGGSTDTQYF. The whole variable domain, remainder taken from reference TRBV5-1 and TRBJ2-3, is KAGVTQTPRYLIKTRGQQVTLSCSPISGHRSVSWYQQTPGQGLQFLFEYFSETQRNKGNFPGRFSGRQFSNSRSEMNVSTLELGDSALYLCASSFLAGGSTDTQYFGPGTRLTVL.

This rearrangement joins TRBV6-5 to TRBJ1-2; D is perhaps TRBD1 (6 bases). The V end was cut by 5 bases, the J end by 6 bases, with 19 bases between. The CDR3 sequence is 15 residues long. Germline CDR1 MNHEY, CDR2 SVGAGI. The CDR3 loop reads CASSAPGAPTNGYTF. In DNA, the CDR3 is TGTGCCAGCAGTGCCCCGGGGGCGCCCACGAATGGCTACACCTTC.

This chain uses TRBV7-3 with TRBJ1-1, with D perhaps TRBD1 (5 bases). Trimming left V 6 bases short and J 5 bases short, with 16 bases between. In germline, CDR1 is SGHTA, CDR2 FQGTGA. This CDR3 contains 14 residues. The CDR3 loop is CASSVTPGTTEAFF. Written as DNA, the CDR3 is TGTGCCAGCAGTGTCACGCCTGGGACGACTGAAGCTTTCTTT.

The genes are TRBV7-2 and TRBJ1-2; D unresolved. The length of the CDR3 is 15 residues. V lost 4 bases to trimming and J lost 4 bases, with 16 bases between them. Germline CDR1 SGHTA, CDR2 FQGNSA. The CDR3 here is CASSSGWPEVYGYTF. In nucleotides, the CDR3 is TGTGCCAGCAGCTCCGGGTGGCCTGAGGTCTATGGCTACACCTTC.

This sequence joins TRBV5-6 and TRBJ2-1; TRBD2 matches at 11 bases. This CDR3 region has 16 residues. V was pared by 3 bases and J by 2 bases, with 4 bases of the junction left unmatched. The germline V gene encodes CDR1 SGHDT and CDR2 YYEEEE. CDR3 coding DNA: TGTGCCAGCAGCTATTCTAGCGGGGGGCCCTACAATGAGCAGTTCTTC. Translating it yields CASSYSSGGPYNEQFF. The full variable domain, with the rest looked up from reference TRBV5-6 and TRBJ2-1, is DAGVTQSPTHLIKTRGQQVTLRCSPKSGHDTVSWYQQALGQGPQFIFQYYEEEERQRGNFPDRFSGHQFPNYSSELNVNALLLGDSALYLCASSYSSGGPYNEQFFGPGTRLTVL.

This chain links TRBV6-1 with TRBJ2-1, with 10 positions matching TRBD2. The CDR3 runs to 15 residues. J lost 7 bases, V lost 1 base, and 4 bases had no gene match. Germline values: CDR1 MNHNS, CDR2 SASEGT. Here the CDR3 reads CASSEVTLAGNEQFF. As DNA, the CDR3 is TGTGCCAGCAGTGAAGTCACACTAGCGGGGAATGAGCAGTTCTTC.

This clone was seen just once. The chain carries TRBV2 and TRBJ1-1, with D perhaps TRBD1 (6 bases). The CDR3 runs 15 residues. The V end lost 6 bases, the J end lost 1 base, and 15 bases lay between the germline ends. Germline V gives CDR1 SNHLY, CDR2 FYNNEI. CDR3 region: CASRKRGVENTEAFF. CDR3 in DNA: TGTGCCAGCAGGAAGAGGGGGGTGGAGAACACTGAAGCTTTCTTT.

V gene TRBV25-1 combines with J gene TRBJ2-2; D gene unclear. The length of the CDR3 is 14 residues. Germline-derived CDR1 and CDR2 are MGHDK and SYGVNS. Trimming removed 0 bases from V and 6 bases from J, with 8 bases in between. The CDR3 nucleotides are TGTGCCAGCAGTGAATATGGTAGCCCCGGGGAGCTGTTTTTT. Translating it yields CASSEYGSPGELFF. The full variable domain, with the rest looked up from reference TRBV25-1 and TRBJ2-2, is EADIYQTPRYLVIGTGKKITLECSQTMGHDKMYWYQQDPGMELHLIHYSYGVNSTEKGDLSSESTVSRIRTEHFPLTLESARPSHTSQYLCASSEYGSPGELFFGEGSRLTVL.

With regard to this clone: Other DNA sequences in the same sample also yield this CDR3. The CDR3 protein is CASSLGQQETQYF. The CDR3 nucleotides are TGTGCCAGCAGCTTGGGACAGCAAGAGACCCAGTACTTC. The chain is built from TRBV7-3 and TRBJ2-5, with TRBD1 matching 7 bases. J gave up 2 bases and V 3 bases, and 0 bases lay outside the gene matches. This CDR3 has 13 residues. Germline V gene sequence: CDR1 SGHTA, CDR2 FQGTGA.

The J gene is TRBJ2-1, the V gene TRBV6-5; the match to TRBD2 covers 12 bases. CDR3 length equals 14 residues. The germline V gene encodes CDR1 MNHEY and CDR2 SVGAGI. Germline trimming cut 6 bases from V and 11 bases from J; bases unmatched to any gene: 8. CDR3 loop: CASRGTSGRLKQFF. The DNA of the CDR3 is TGTGCCAGCAGAGGGACTAGCGGGCGACTGAAGCAGTTCTTC.

V and J are TRBV5-1 and TRBJ1-1; D gene uncertain. With 0 bases removed from V and 9 bases from J, the gap between germline ends came to 15 bases. This CDR3 comprises 14 residues. Germline CDR1 reads SGHRS; CDR2 reads YFSETQ. This CDR3 is CASSLDRSTDQAFF. DNA for the CDR3: TGCGCCAGCAGCTTGGACCGGTCAACTGACCAAGCTTTCTTT. Full variable domain (rest looked up from reference TRBV5-1 and TRBJ1-1): KAGVTQTPRYLIKTRGQQVTLSCSPISGHRSVSWYQQTPGQGLQFLFEYFSETQRNKGNFPGRFSGRQFSNSRSEMNVSTLELGDSALYLCASSLDRSTDQAFFGQGTRLTVV.

The gene calls are TRBV5-1 and TRBJ1-2, with no clear D. Germline values: CDR1 SGHRS, CDR2 YFSETQ. This CDR3 has 13 amino acids. Trimming took off 2 bases at V and 2 bases at J, with 7 bases between the two ends. CDR3 sequence (DNA): TGCGCCAGCAGCTTCGGGTCCAACTATGGCTACACCTTC. The encoded protein is CASSFGSNYGYTF. Full variable domain (missing parts from reference TRBV5-1 and TRBJ1-2): KAGVTQTPRYLIKTRGQQVTLSCSPISGHRSVSWYQQTPGQGLQFLFEYFSETQRNKGNFPGRFSGRQFSNSRSEMNVSTLELGDSALYLCASSFGSNYGYTFGSGTRLTVV.

The chain combines TRBV4-3 with TRBJ1-6; D unresolved. The germline V and J ends were trimmed by 6 bases and 0 bases, with 9 bases remaining between them. There are 15 residues in the CDR3. Germline lookup yields CDR1 LGHNA and CDR2 YSLEER. CDR3 region: CASRDGSSYNSPLHF. Written as DNA, the CDR3 is TGCGCCAGCAGGGACGGGAGCTCCTATAATTCACCCCTCCACTTT.

This clone was seen at least ten times. The chain employs TRBV5-6 and TRBJ2-3; D is tentatively TRBD1 or TRBD2 (5 bases each). V was pared by 2 bases and J by 11 bases, with 15 bases between. Germline loops: CDR1 SGHDT, CDR2 YYEEEE. The CDR3 has 13 amino acids. DNA of the CDR3: TGTGCCAGCAGCTTAGATATGGGGACCATGCAGTATTTT. Translated: CASSLDMGTMQYF.

The chain carries TRBV25-1 and TRBJ2-5; the D is unclear. CDR3 length: 13 residues. Per germline, CDR1 MGHDK and CDR2 SYGVNS. V was pared by 6 bases and J by 5 bases, with 13 bases between. The CDR3: CASSRPDRETQYF. The CDR3 bases are TGTGCCAGCAGCCGCCCCGACCGGGAGACCCAGTACTTC.

The rearrangement uses TRBV7-8 and TRBJ2-5; TRBD1 matches at 8 bases. Germline V gene sequence: CDR1 SGHVS, CDR2 FQNEAQ. This CDR3 contains 12 residues. The junction had 8 bases not matched to a gene; V was cut back by 4 bases and J by 13 bases. As DNA, the CDR3 is TGTGCCAGCAGCTCCTGGACAGGGCGGGTGTACTTC. Residues: CASSSWTGRVYF.

The chain combines TRBV7-2 with TRBJ2-2; D is possibly TRBD2 (7 bases). The CDR3 extends over 16 amino acids. CDR1 is SGHTA and CDR2 is FQGNSA in the germline V gene. Trimming took off 4 bases at V and 4 bases at J, with 16 bases between the two ends. CDR3 loop: CASSWDAGASTGELFF. The CDR3 DNA reads as TGTGCCAGCAGCTGGGACGCGGGGGCCTCCACCGGGGAGCTGTTTTTT.

The chain has TRBV4-1 and TRBJ1-2; D is possibly TRBD1 (5 bases). CDR1 and CDR2 (germline): MGHRA, YSYEKL. This CDR3 is 17 amino acids long. Trimming removed 2 bases from V and 8 bases from J, with 24 bases in between. The CDR3 coding sequence is TGCGCCAGCAGCCAACCCCGGGACTCTGCGACGTTCGGCGGCTACACCTTC. As protein: CASSQPRDSATFGGYTF.

This chain joins TRBV5-1 and TRBJ1-1; 7 positions agree with TRBD1. V trimming: 5 bases; J trimming: 0 bases; junction bases outside the gene matches: 7. In germline, CDR1 is SGHRS, CDR2 YFSETQ. CDR3 length equals 15 residues. The CDR3 spells CASRYSQGMNTEAFF. The CDR3 nucleotides read TGCGCCAGCAGGTACTCACAGGGGATGAACACTGAAGCTTTCTTT. Drawing the rest from reference TRBV5-1 and TRBJ1-1, the complete variable domain is KAGVTQTPRYLIKTRGQQVTLSCSPISGHRSVSWYQQTPGQGLQFLFEYFSETQRNKGNFPGRFSGRQFSNSRSEMNVSTLELGDSALYLCASRYSQGMNTEAFFGQGTRLTVV.

A single count supports this clone. V is TRBV6-6 and J is TRBJ2-2; possibly TRBD1 or TRBD2 for D (5 bases each). V gave up 4 bases and J gave up 5 bases, with 17 bases separating them. The CDR3 runs to 16 residues. The V gene's germline CDR1 is MNHNY and CDR2 SVGAGI (reference sequence). The CDR3 DNA reads TGTGCCAGCAGTTCCCGGGGCAGGGCGGAGACCGGGGAGCTGTTTTTT. Its protein product is CASSSRGRAETGELFF.

V and J are TRBV6-5 and TRBJ1-2, with 8 bases matching TRBD1. V lost 0 bases, J lost 8 bases, and 5 bases stayed unmatched. Germline V lookup: CDR1 MNHEY, CDR2 SVGAGI. This CDR3 is built from 14 residues. CDR3 loop: CASSYSDRAGGYTF. DNA for the CDR3: TGTGCCAGCAGTTACTCGGACAGGGCAGGCGGCTACACCTTC.

The J gene is TRBJ1-2, the V gene TRBV10-3, with D hard to call. Germline V CDR1 and CDR2: ENHRY, SYGVKD. The germline V and J ends were trimmed by 0 bases and 3 bases, with 5 bases remaining between them. This CDR3 has 13 residues. The CDR3 sequence is CAISESGDYGYTF. The CDR3 coding sequence is TGTGCCATCAGTGAGTCGGGAGACTATGGCTACACCTTC.

This chain links TRBV28 with TRBJ1-4; TRBD1 matches at 7 bases. The germline V gene encodes CDR1 MDHEN and CDR2 SYDVKM. The V gene end was trimmed by 5 bases and the J gene end by 8 bases; junction bases not matched to a gene: 8. This CDR3 contains 14 residues. Here the CDR3 reads CASSRQGVKEKLFF. In nucleotides, the CDR3 is TGTGCCAGCAGTAGACAGGGAGTAAAGGAAAAACTGTTTTTT.

The genes are TRBV7-3 and TRBJ1-4, with a possible D match to TRBD1 (6 bases). V shed 4 bases and J shed 0 bases, with 12 bases lying between them. The CDR3 sequence is 16 residues long. The germline gives CDR1 SGHTA, CDR2 FQGTGA. The CDR3: CASSSQTGTTNEKLFF. The CDR3, as DNA: TGTGCCAGCAGCTCACAGACAGGCACAACTAATGAAAAACTGTTTTTT.

This sequence joins TRBV6-6 and TRBJ2-3; D is undetermined. This CDR3 is 12 amino acids long. The V end lost 8 bases, the J end lost 9 bases, and 15 bases lay between the germline ends. CDR1 is MNHNY, CDR2 SVGAGI, per germline (reference sequence). The CDR3 protein is CASREAQATQYF. DNA of the CDR3: TGTGCCAGCCGAGAGGCCCAAGCCACGCAGTATTTT.

This chain connects TRBV30 to TRBJ2-5, with 7 bases identical to TRBD2. CDR3 length: 15 amino acids. Germline trimming cut 0 bases from V and 4 bases from J; bases unmatched to any gene: 8. Per the germline V gene, CDR1 is GTSNPN and CDR2 is SVGIG (reference sequence). CDR3 DNA: TGTGCCTGGAGTGTACGGACGGGGGGAGGAGAGACCCAGTACTTC. This gives the protein CAWSVRTGGGETQYF. The entire variable domain, with the rest obtained from reference TRBV30 and TRBJ2-5, is as follows: SQTIHQWPATLVQPVGSPLSLECTVEGTSNPNLYWYRQAAGRGLQLLFYSVGIGQISSEVPQNLSASRPQDRQFILSSKKLLLSDSGFYLCAWSVRTGGGETQYFGPGTRLLVL.